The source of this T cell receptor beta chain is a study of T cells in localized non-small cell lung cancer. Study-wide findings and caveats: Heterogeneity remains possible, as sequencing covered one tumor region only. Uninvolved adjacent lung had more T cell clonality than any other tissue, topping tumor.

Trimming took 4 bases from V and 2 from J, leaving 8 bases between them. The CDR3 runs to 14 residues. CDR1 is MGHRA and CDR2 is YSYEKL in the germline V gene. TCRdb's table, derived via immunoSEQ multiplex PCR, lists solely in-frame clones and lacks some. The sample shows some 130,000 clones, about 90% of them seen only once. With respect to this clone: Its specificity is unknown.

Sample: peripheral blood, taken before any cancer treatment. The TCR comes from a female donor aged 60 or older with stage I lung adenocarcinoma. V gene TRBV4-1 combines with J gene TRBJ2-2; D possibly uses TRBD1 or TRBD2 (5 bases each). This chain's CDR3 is CASSRDLNTGELFF. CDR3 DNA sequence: TGCGCCAGCAGCCGGGACCTAAACACCGGGGAGCTGTTTTTT.